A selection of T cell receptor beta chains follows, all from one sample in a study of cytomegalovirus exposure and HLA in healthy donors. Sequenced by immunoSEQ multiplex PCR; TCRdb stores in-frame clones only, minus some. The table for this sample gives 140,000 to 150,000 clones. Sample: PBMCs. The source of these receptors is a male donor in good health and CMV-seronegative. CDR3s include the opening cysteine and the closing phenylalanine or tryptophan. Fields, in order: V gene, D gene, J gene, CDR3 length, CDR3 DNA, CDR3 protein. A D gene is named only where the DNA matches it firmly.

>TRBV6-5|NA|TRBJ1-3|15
TGTGCCAGCAGAATCTCAGGCCCACTCGGAAACACCATATATTTT
CASRISGPLGNTIYF
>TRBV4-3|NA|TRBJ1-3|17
TGCGCCAGCAGCCAAGGGGGAAGGGGGAGCTCTGGAAACACCATATATTTT
CASSQGGRGSSGNTIYF
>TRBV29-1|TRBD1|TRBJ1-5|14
TGCAGCGTTGGAGGGACAGGGGGCAATCAGCCCCAGCATTTT
CSVGGTGGNQPQHF
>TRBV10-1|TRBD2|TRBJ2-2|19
TGCGCCAGCAGTGAGTCGTCTACTAGCGGGAGGACGAACACCGGGGAGCTGTTTTTT
CASSESSTSGRTNTGELFF
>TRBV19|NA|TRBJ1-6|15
TGTGCCAGTAGTATACAGGCAACTGGTAATTCACCCCTCCACTTT
CASSIQATGNSPLHF
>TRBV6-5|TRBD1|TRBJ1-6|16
TGTGCCAGCAGTTACTCAAGTCAGGGACAGAATTCACCCCTCCACTTT
CASSYSSQGQNSPLHF
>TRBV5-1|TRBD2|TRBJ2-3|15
TGCGCCAGCAGTCCAGCGGGAATCAGCACAGATACGCAGTATTTT
CASSPAGISTDTQYF
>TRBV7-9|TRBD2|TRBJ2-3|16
TGTGCCAGCAGCTCCCCGAGTGCGGGAGTAGGAGATACGCAGTATTTT
CASSSPSAGVGDTQYF
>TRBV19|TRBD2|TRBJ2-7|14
TGTGCCAGTAGCCCATCCGGGACTACCTGGGAGCAGTACTTC
CASSPSGTTWEQYF
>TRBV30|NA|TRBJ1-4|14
TGTGCCTGGAGGTCCGGGGAAACTAATGAAAAACTGTTTTTT
CAWRSGETNEKLFF
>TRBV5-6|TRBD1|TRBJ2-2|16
TGTGCCAGCAGCTTAGGGACAGGGAGATCGGCCGGGGAGCTGTTTTTT
CASSLGTGRSAGELFF
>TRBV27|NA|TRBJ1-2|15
TGTGCCAGCAGTTTGAGTGCGAAGAATAACTATGGCTACACCTTC
CASSLSAKNNYGYTF
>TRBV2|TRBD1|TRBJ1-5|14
TGTGCCAGCAGCCAGACAGGGGATAATCAGCCCCAGCATTTT
CASSQTGDNQPQHF
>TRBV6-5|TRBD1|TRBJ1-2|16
TGTGCCAGCAGTTATAGCGGGACAGGGGGATACTATGGCTACACCTTC
CASSYSGTGGYYGYTF
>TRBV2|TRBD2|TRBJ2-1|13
TGTGCCAGCAGTGATAGCGGGGGTGATGAGCAGTTCTTC
CASSDSGGDEQFF
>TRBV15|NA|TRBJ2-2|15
TGTGCCACCAGCAGAGACAGGGTAGGGACCGGGGAGCTGTTTTTT
CATSRDRVGTGELFF
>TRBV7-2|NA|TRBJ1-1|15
TGTGCCAGCAGCTCGACTTCGGTGGTCAACACTGAAGCTTTCTTT
CASSSTSVVNTEAFF
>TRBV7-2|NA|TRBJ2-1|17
TGTGCCAGCAGCAAGCTTAGTGGTAGCGGAAGGTACAATGAGCAGTTCTTC
CASSKLSGSGRYNEQFF
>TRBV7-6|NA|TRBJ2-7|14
TGTGCCAGCAGCTCATCTCGGGGGAGCTACGAGCAGTACTTC
CASSSSRGSYEQYF
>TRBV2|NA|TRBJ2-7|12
TGTGCCAGCATGTCGGGGGCCTACGAGCAGTACTTC
CASMSGAYEQYF
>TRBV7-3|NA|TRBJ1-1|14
TGTGCCAGCAGCTTGGGAGGGATAAACACTGAAGCTTTCTTT
CASSLGGINTEAFF
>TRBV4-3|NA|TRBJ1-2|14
TGCGCCAGCAGCCAAGTCGCGAAGGGACTCGGCTACACCTTC
CASSQVAKGLGYTF
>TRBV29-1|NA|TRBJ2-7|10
TGCAGCGCGGAGGGTTCCGAGCAGTACTTC
CSAEGSEQYF
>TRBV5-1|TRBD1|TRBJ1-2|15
TGCGCCAGCAGCTTGGGAGACAGGGAGGACTATGGCTACACCTTC
CASSLGDREDYGYTF
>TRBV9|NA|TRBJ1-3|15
TGTGCCAGCAGCGGGGGGGGATTTCTGGAAAACACCATATATTTT
CASSGGGFLENTIYF
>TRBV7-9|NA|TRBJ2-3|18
TGTGCCAGCAGCTTGAGGACTAACGGGGGTTGGGCTCCAGATACGCAGTATTTT
CASSLRTNGGWAPDTQYF
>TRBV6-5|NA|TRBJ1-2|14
TGTGCCAGCAGTTACTCGACTGACGTCTCGGACTACACCTTC
CASSYSTDVSDYTF
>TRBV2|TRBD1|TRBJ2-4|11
TGTGCCAGCACAGGGGGCCTTCTTCAGTACTTC
CASTGGLLQYF
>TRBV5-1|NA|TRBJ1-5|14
TGCGCCAGCAGCTTAGGAGGGGAGAATCAGCCCCAGCATTTT
CASSLGGENQPQHF
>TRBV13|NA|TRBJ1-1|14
TGTGCCAGCAGCTTAGGGCAGTCAAACACTGAAGCTTTCTTT
CASSLGQSNTEAFF
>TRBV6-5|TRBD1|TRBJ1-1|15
TGTGCCAGCAGCCCCACAGGGGCATATTTCACTGAAGCTTTCTTT
CASSPTGAYFTEAFF
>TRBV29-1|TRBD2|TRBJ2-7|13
TGCAGCGTTGTAGGCCTAGCGGGAATCGAGCAGTACTTC
CSVVGLAGIEQYF
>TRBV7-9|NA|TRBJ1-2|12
TGTGCCAGCAGCGCGGGAGTCTTCGGCTACACCTTC
CASSAGVFGYTF
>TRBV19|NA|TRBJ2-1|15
TGTGCCAGTACCCATCAGGGAATTACCAACAATGAGCAGTTCTTC
CASTHQGITNNEQFF
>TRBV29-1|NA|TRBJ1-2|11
TGCAGCGTTGGCCAGGGATGGGGCTACACCTTC
CSVGQGWGYTF
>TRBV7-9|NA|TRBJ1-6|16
TGTGCCAGCAGCCAAGGCGGACGGGGAAGAGGTTCACCCCTCCACTTT
CASSQGGRGRGSPLHF
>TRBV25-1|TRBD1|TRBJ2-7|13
TGTGCCAGCAGGGGGACAGCAATCTACGAGCAGTACTTC
CASRGTAIYEQYF
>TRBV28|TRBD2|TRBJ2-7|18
TGTGCCAGCAGTTTTGAGGGGACTAGCGCTGCCTACTCCTACGAGCAGTACTTC
CASSFEGTSAAYSYEQYF
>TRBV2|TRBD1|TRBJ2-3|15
TGTGCCAGCAGCGCTCAGGGGGTAAGCACAGATACGCAGTATTTT
CASSAQGVSTDTQYF
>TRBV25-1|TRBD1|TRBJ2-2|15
TGTGCCAGCAGTGAAGGACAGGGGGCCACCGGGGAGCTGTTTTTT
CASSEGQGATGELFF
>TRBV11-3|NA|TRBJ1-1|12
TGTGCCAGCAGCTACGGGACACAGGAAGCTTTCTTT
CASSYGTQEAFF
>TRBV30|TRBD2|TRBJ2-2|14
TGTGCCTCCCAAGGCGGGGGGGTTACCGGGGAGCTGTTTTTT
CASQGGGVTGELFF
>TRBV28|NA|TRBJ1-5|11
TGTGCCAGCAGCCCTTCGAGGGCCCAGCATTTT
CASSPSRAQHF
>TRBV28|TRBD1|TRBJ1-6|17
TGTGCCAGCAGTTCGGACAGGACGAGCTCCTATAATTCACCCCTCCACTTT
CASSSDRTSSYNSPLHF
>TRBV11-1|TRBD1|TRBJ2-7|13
TGTGCCAGCAGCCGCGGACAGGGCTACGAGCAGTACTTC
CASSRGQGYEQYF
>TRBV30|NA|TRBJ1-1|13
TGTGCCTGGAGAGGGAGGGCGAACACTGAAGCTTTCTTT
CAWRGRANTEAFF
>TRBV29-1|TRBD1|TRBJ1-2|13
TGCAGCGGTGAAGGGATCGGGACAGACGGCTACACCTTC
CSGEGIGTDGYTF
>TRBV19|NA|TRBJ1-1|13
TGTGCCACCGGAGCGGCGGTGAACACTGAAGCTTTCTTT
CATGAAVNTEAFF
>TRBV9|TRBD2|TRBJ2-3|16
TGTGCCAGCAGCGGGCGACTAGCGGGGGAAATAGATACGCAGTATTTT
CASSGRLAGEIDTQYF
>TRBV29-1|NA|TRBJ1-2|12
TGCAGCGCCGAGGCCAGGGAAGGAGGCTACACCTTC
CSAEAREGGYTF
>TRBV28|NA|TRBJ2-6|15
TGTGCCAGCAGTTTGATAGTTTCTGGGGCCAACGTCCTGACTTTC
CASSLIVSGANVLTF
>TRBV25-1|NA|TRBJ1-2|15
TGTGCCAGCAGTGGGGGCCCCCGAGCTAACTATGGCTACACCTTC
CASSGGPRANYGYTF
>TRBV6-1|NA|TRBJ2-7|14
TGTGCCAGCAGTGCATTCGGGATCTCTTCCGAGCAGTACTTC
CASSAFGISSEQYF
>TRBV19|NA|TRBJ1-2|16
TGTGCCAGTAGTTCAACAGGGAGATCCATGCGGTATGGCTACACCTTC
CASSSTGRSMRYGYTF
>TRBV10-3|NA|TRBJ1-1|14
TGTGCCATCAGTGAGACAGGGCAGACGATTGAAGCTTTCTTT
CAISETGQTIEAFF
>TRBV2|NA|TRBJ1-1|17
TGTGCCAGCAGTCTGGACAGTCCCTCAGCGGTGAACACTGAAGCTTTCTTT
CASSLDSPSAVNTEAFF
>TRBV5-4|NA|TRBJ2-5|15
TGTGCCAGCAGCCCGTCGACTAGTTTCGGGGAGACCCAGTACTTC
CASSPSTSFGETQYF
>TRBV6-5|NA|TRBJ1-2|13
TGTGCCAGCAGGGGCGGGGGGGCCTATGGCTACACCTTC
CASRGGGAYGYTF
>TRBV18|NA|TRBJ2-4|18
TGTGCCAGCTCACCGAACTACAGGGATGTTAGGACCAAAAACATTCAGTACTTC
CASSPNYRDVRTKNIQYF